This entry features one T cell receptor beta chain sequence. The sample has other DNA sequences that encode this CDR3 too. This CDR3 is built from 13 residues. Trimming shortened V by 0 bases and J by 2 bases, and 5 bases separated the two germline ends. The germline V gene encodes CDR1 SGHRS and CDR2 YFSETQ. This table comes from immunoSEQ multiplex PCR, and its TCRdb copy is limited to in-frame clones, with some not included. The data hold 250,000 to 350,000 clones, with roughly 80% observed a single time. This record belongs to a study of blood T cell repertoires in COVID-19. The chain links TRBV5-1 to TRBJ1-1; D ambiguous. The sequence derives from a human donor with COVID-19, enrolled during active disease. The donor label of this sample is uncertain. Sequencing was carried out using peripheral blood. CDR3 amino acids: CASSLDRNTEAFF. The CDR3 DNA follows: TGCGCCAGCAGCTTGGACAGAAACACTGAAGCTTTCTTT.